The T cell receptor (beta chain) under discussion was sequenced for a study of T cell responses to AZD1222 COVID-19 vaccine. Overall study findings and caveats: There were mostly white British donors and more females than males, and clonal diversity was possibly underestimated. It was only after the peak T cell response that any repertoires were sampled. Regions 160-218 and 743-854 dominated among vaccine-associated CD4 TCRs spanning spike.

Note on this clone: Its antigen is currently unknown.

Doses given second, at about 4 or about 12 weeks, were pooled. Clones were read by immunoSEQ multiplex PCR, and TCRdb kept only the in-frame ones, dropping some. Among under 130,000 clones listed, 75% to 90% were seen once. The sample in question was peripheral blood, obtained 28 days after the second AZD1222 dose. This receptor was taken from an adult who received the AZD1222 COVID-19 vaccine.

DNA for the CDR3: TGTGCCAGCAGTACAGGGGGCAGGAACACTGAAGCTTTCTTT. Translating it yields CASSTGGRNTEAFF. This rearrangement joins TRBV28 to TRBJ1-1; the match to TRBD1 covers 9 bases. Germline CDR1 MDHEN, CDR2 SYDVKM. V was pared by 5 bases and J by 1 base, with 2 bases of the junction left unmatched. The CDR3 contains 14 residues.